A single sample gave rise to the 27 T cell receptor beta chains below, sequenced in a study of shared clonotypes between healthy human individuals. Naivety among CD8 cells was defined by CD45RO negativity and positive CCR7 selection, thereby excluding terminally differentiated effector memory CD45RA+ cells. Profiling relied on immunoSEQ multiplex PCR, and the TCRdb table lists in-frame clones only, not all of them. The data hold millions of clones, with about 95% observed a single time. Input material: naive CD8+ T cells sorted from blood. The source is a young man in good health.

Points on this clone: Other DNA sequences in this sample translate to the same CDR3. The chain carries TRBV19 and TRBJ1-1; D is possibly TRBD1 (6 bases). CDR1 and CDR2 (germline): LNHDA, SQIVND (reference sequence). The CDR3 loop spans 14 amino acids. Trimming shortened V by 2 bases and J by 0 bases, and 7 bases separated the two germline ends. The DNA for the CDR3 is TGTGCCAGTAGTATAACAGGGATGAACACTGAAGCTTTCTTT. It encodes CASSITGMNTEAFF.

This clone was seen a single time. The gene calls are TRBV9 and TRBJ2-1; tentative D call: TRBD2 (6 bases). The CDR3 covers 12 residues. Trimming cost V 3 bases and J 5 bases, with 6 bases left between them. Per germline, CDR1 SGDLS and CDR2 YYNGEE. The CDR3 loop reads CASSGRDNEQFF. The CDR3 nucleotides are TGTGCCAGCAGCGGGAGGGACAATGAGCAGTTCTTC.

This chain connects TRBV19 to TRBJ1-5; D remains unclear. The ends were cut back, 4 bases at V and 9 bases at J, with 4 bases in the middle. The CDR3 has 10 amino acids. CDR1 and CDR2 from the germline V gene are LNHDA and SQIVND (reference sequence). This CDR3 reads CASSTSPQHF. The CDR3 region has the DNA TGTGCCAGTAGTACCTCGCCCCAGCATTTT. Supplemented by reference TRBV19 and TRBJ1-5, the full variable domain reads DGGITQSPKYLFRKEGQNVTLSCEQNLNHDAMYWYRQDPGQGLRLIYYSQIVNDFQKGDIAEGYSVSREKKESFPLTVTSAQKNPTAFYLCASSTSPQHFGDGTRLSIL.

This CDR3 is CSVEVLKGENTGELFF. The CDR3 DNA sequence: TGCAGCGTTGAGGTACTAAAGGGGGAGAACACCGGGGAGCTGTTTTTT. V is TRBV29-1 and J is TRBJ2-2; tentatively, D is TRBD1 (6 bases). The V end was cut by 3 bases, the J end by 1 base, with 15 bases between. The CDR3 is 16 amino acids. CDR1 SQVTM and CDR2 ANQGSEA come from the germline V gene.

This chain uses TRBV7-9 with TRBJ1-4; no firm D call. Per the germline V gene, CDR1 is SEHNR and CDR2 is FQNEAQ (reference sequence). The CDR3 sequence is 15 residues long. The germline V and J ends were trimmed by 5 bases and 9 bases, with 19 bases remaining between them. The DNA of the CDR3 is TGTGCCAGCAGCGAAGGAGGAGGCAAAAACCAAAAACTGTTTTTT. Translated: CASSEGGGKNQKLFF.

The chain couples TRBV4-3 to TRBJ1-1; a possible D gene is TRBD1 (5 bases). V dropped 4 bases and J dropped 1 base, with 13 bases sitting between them. This CDR3 is 15 amino acids long. From germline, CDR1 is LGHNA and CDR2 YSLEER. The CDR3 DNA sequence: TGCGCCAGCAGCCCAGACCTCGGACAGAACACTGAAGCTTTCTTT. It is translated as CASSPDLGQNTEAFF.

The V call is TRBV10-3, the J call TRBJ2-1, with 14 bases lining up with TRBD2. The V and J ends lost 8 bases and 4 bases, in that order; junction bases with no gene match: 16. This CDR3 is 19 amino acids long. Germline CDR1 and CDR2: ENHRY and SYGVKD. The CDR3: CAIGGLAGAGGDVYNEQFF. CDR3 nucleotide sequence: TGTGCCATCGGGGGACTAGCGGGAGCAGGCGGGGATGTATACAATGAGCAGTTCTTC.

V is TRBV30 and J is TRBJ1-3; 7 bases align to TRBD1. The CDR3 covers 12 residues. Germline values: CDR1 GTSNPN, CDR2 SVGIG (reference sequence). V lost 3 bases and J lost 11; bases outside the gene matches: 7. CDR3 loop: CAWSAGQAPIYF. In DNA form, the CDR3 reads TGTGCCTGGAGCGCTGGACAGGCGCCCATATATTTT. Variable domain in full (rest from reference TRBV30 and TRBJ1-3): SQTIHQWPATLVQPVGSPLSLECTVEGTSNPNLYWYRQAAGRGLQLLFYSVGIGQISSEVPQNLSASRPQDRQFILSSKKLLLSDSGFYLCAWSAGQAPIYFGEGSWLTVV.

The gene calls are TRBV25-1 and TRBJ2-1, with 8 bases matching TRBD1. Germline V CDR1 and CDR2: MGHDK, SYGVNS. The CDR3 is 16 residues long. J was trimmed by 3 bases and V by 4 bases; bases with no gene match: 8. The CDR3 DNA reads TGTGCCAGCAGTGGTTCGGACAGGGACATCTACAATGAGCAGTTCTTC. Translation: CASSGSDRDIYNEQFF.

This clone was picked up one time. Other DNA variants within this sample encode the same CDR3. The chain links TRBV9 to TRBJ1-3, with 10 bases lining up with TRBD1. Trimming removed 2 bases from V and 2 bases from J; junction bases left unmatched: 1. The germline V gene has CDR1 SGDLS and CDR2 YYNGEE. This CDR3 region has 15 residues. CDR3 in DNA: TGTGCCAGCAGCGTGGGACAGGGGACTGGAAACACCATATATTTT. Protein: CASSVGQGTGNTIYF.

Concerning this clone: Other DNA sequences of this sample code for an identical CDR3. V and J are TRBV27 and TRBJ2-3; weak D call: TRBD1 (5 bases). The CDR3 sequence is 13 residues long. Trimming took off 3 bases at V and 4 bases at J, with 8 bases between the two ends. CDR1 and CDR2 (germline): MNHEY, SMNVEV (reference sequence). The CDR3 spells CASSLLGADTQYF. CDR3 DNA sequence: TGTGCCAGCAGTTTGTTAGGGGCAGATACGCAGTATTTT.

The chain is built from TRBV4-1 and TRBJ1-1, with D unclear. CDR1 MGHRA and CDR2 YSYEKL come from the germline V gene. V lost 1 base and J 1 base, leaving 10 bases between the germline ends. CDR3 length equals 15 residues. CDR3 sequence (DNA): TGCGCCAGCAGCCAAGGGTCGGAGGGGAACACTGAAGCTTTCTTT. It is translated as CASSQGSEGNTEAFF.

Points on this clone: A read error may produce the germline difference seen at one junction end. The chain couples TRBV11-2 to TRBJ2-1; D unresolved. Germline CDR1 reads SGHAT; CDR2 reads FQNNGV. The CDR3 is 13 amino acids. CDR3 DNA sequence: TGTGCCAGCAGTTTAGACGTCTACAATGAGCAGTTCTTC. It yields the protein CASSLDVYNEQFF.

This chain connects TRBV5-4 to TRBJ2-7; 12 positions match TRBD2. J gave up 6 bases and V 7 bases, and 5 bases lay outside the gene matches. The CDR3 totals 13 residues. Germline lookup yields CDR1 SGHNT and CDR2 YYREEE (reference sequence). CDR3 residues: CASGLAGTLEQYF. For the CDR3, the DNA is TGTGCCAGCGGACTAGCGGGAACCCTCGAGCAGTACTTC.

This clone was counted only a few times. DNA for the CDR3: TGTGCCAGCAGCCCCACAGGCTCCTACAATGAGCAGTTCTTC. Translation: CASSPTGSYNEQFF. The rearrangement uses TRBV13 and TRBJ2-1; weak D call: TRBD1 (5 bases). From germline, CDR1 is PRHDT and CDR2 FYEKMQ (reference sequence). V gave up 5 bases and J gave up 0 bases, with 8 bases separating them. The CDR3 has 14 amino acids.

The V and J genes are TRBV9 and TRBJ2-1, with 8 bases aligning to TRBD2. The trim removed 0 bases at V and 2 bases at J, leaving 4 bases unmatched. This CDR3 is 16 amino acids long. Germline V gene lookup returns CDR1 SGDLS and CDR2 YYNGEE. The CDR3 is CASSVEPLAAYNEQFF. CDR3 coding DNA: TGTGCCAGCAGCGTAGAACCACTAGCGGCCTACAATGAGCAGTTCTTC. Supplemented by reference TRBV9 and TRBJ2-1, the full variable domain reads DSGVTQTPKHLITATGQRVTLRCSPRSGDLSVYWYQQSLDQGLQFLIQYYNGEERAKGNILERFSAQQFPDLHSELNLSSLELGDSALYFCASSVEPLAAYNEQFFGPGTRLTVL.

The genes are TRBV19 and TRBJ1-2; tentatively, D is TRBD1 (5 bases). Trimming left V 2 bases short and J 6 bases short, with 13 bases between. CDR3 size: 14 residues. CDR1 and CDR2 from the germline V gene are LNHDA and SQIVND (reference sequence). CDR3 in amino acids: CASSILAGFDGYTF. Here the CDR3 DNA reads TGTGCCAGTAGTATACTCGCAGGGTTCGATGGCTACACCTTC.

The chain combines TRBV5-6 with TRBJ2-5, with D perhaps TRBD2 (6 bases). Between the trimmed V and J ends, which lost 4 bases and 5 bases, there was a span of 12 bases. The CDR3 contains 13 residues. CDR1 and CDR2 (germline): SGHDT, YYEEEE. In DNA, the CDR3 is TGTGCCAGCAGCGCGGACTACGTTGAGACCCAGTACTTC. Its protein is CASSADYVETQYF.

As regards this clone: The junction does not match germline at one end; this may be a read error. The CDR3 spells CASRLGDLAKNIQYF. The CDR3 bases are TGCGCCAGCAGATTGGGGGATCTAGCCAAAAACATTCAGTACTTC. The rearrangement joins TRBV5-1 to TRBJ2-4; D could derive from TRBD1 or TRBD2 (5 bases each). This CDR3 has 15 amino acids. Germline V lookup: CDR1 SGHRS, CDR2 YFSETQ.

This chain uses TRBV10-2 with TRBJ2-3; D ambiguous. Germline lookup yields CDR1 WSHSY and CDR2 SAAADI. The CDR3 length is 13 residues. Trimming took 4 bases from V and 6 from J, leaving 11 bases between them. The CDR3 coding sequence is TGCGCCAGCAGTGTTCTAGTAGCTGATACGCAGTATTTT. Translation gives CASSVLVADTQYF.

This chain joins TRBV29-1 and TRBJ2-3, with 11 bases that match TRBD2. This CDR3 contains 14 residues. Per the germline V gene, CDR1 is SQVTM and CDR2 is ANQGSEA. V lost 5 bases and J lost 4; bases outside the gene matches: 5. The CDR3: CSVTSGSFPDTQYF. The CDR3 bases are TGCAGCGTTACTAGCGGGAGTTTCCCAGATACGCAGTATTTT.

V is TRBV6-1 and J is TRBJ2-7; D assignment may be TRBD1 or TRBD2 (5 bases each). The V end was cut by 2 bases, the J end by 4 bases, with 12 bases between. The CDR3 is 14 residues long. Germline values: CDR1 MNHNS, CDR2 SASEGT. CDR3 sequence (DNA): TGTGCCAGCAGTGAACGGGGCCCCTTGTACGAGCAGTACTTC. This gives the protein CASSERGPLYEQYF.

Turning to this clone: The same CDR3 is also encoded by other DNA sequences in this sample. This chain joins TRBV11-3 and TRBJ1-1; tentatively, D is TRBD1 (5 bases). CDR3 size: 13 residues. Trimming removed 3 bases from V and 4 bases from J, with 9 bases in between. Germline V lookup: CDR1 SGHNT, CDR2 YENEEA. Written as DNA, the CDR3 is TGTGCCAGCAGCTTTGGCGGGGGCACTGAAGCTTTCTTT. Translated, it gives CASSFGGGTEAFF.

V is TRBV2 and J is TRBJ2-1, with 7 bases fitting TRBD1. Germline V gene data show CDR1 as SNHLY and CDR2 as FYNNEI. V was pared by 8 bases and J by 2 bases, with 3 bases of the junction left unmatched. The CDR3 contains 13 residues. CDR3 residues: CASGDSTYNEQFF. DNA for the CDR3: TGTGCCAGCGGGGACAGCACCTACAATGAGCAGTTCTTC.

V and J are TRBV7-9 and TRBJ1-5; maybe TRBD1 (5 bases). With 1 base removed from V and 6 bases from J, the gap between germline ends came to 16 bases. The germline V gene encodes CDR1 SEHNR and CDR2 FQNEAQ (reference sequence). The CDR3 totals 16 residues. This chain's CDR3 is CASSLGPRENGQPQHF. DNA of the CDR3: TGTGCCAGCAGCTTAGGGCCCAGGGAAAATGGTCAGCCCCAGCATTTT.

The genes are TRBV27 and TRBJ1-1; D uncertain. The CDR3 contains 16 residues. Trimming shortened V by 5 bases and J by 0 bases, and 16 bases separated the two germline ends. Germline lookup yields CDR1 MNHEY and CDR2 SMNVEV (reference sequence). CDR3 protein: CASSPRTGMMNTEAFF. The CDR3 DNA reads TGTGCCAGCAGTCCTCGGACGGGAATGATGAACACTGAAGCTTTCTTT.

This clone was seen just once. The rearrangement links TRBV27 to TRBJ2-3; 10 nucleotides align to TRBD1. The CDR3 extends over 15 amino acids. From germline, CDR1 is MNHEY and CDR2 SMNVEV (reference sequence). The J segment lost 5 bases and the V segment lost 1 base, leaving 3 bases of the junction unmatched. In nucleotides, the CDR3 is TGTGCCAGCAGTTTATTGGGGACAGGGGTAGATACGCAGTATTTT. It encodes CASSLLGTGVDTQYF.